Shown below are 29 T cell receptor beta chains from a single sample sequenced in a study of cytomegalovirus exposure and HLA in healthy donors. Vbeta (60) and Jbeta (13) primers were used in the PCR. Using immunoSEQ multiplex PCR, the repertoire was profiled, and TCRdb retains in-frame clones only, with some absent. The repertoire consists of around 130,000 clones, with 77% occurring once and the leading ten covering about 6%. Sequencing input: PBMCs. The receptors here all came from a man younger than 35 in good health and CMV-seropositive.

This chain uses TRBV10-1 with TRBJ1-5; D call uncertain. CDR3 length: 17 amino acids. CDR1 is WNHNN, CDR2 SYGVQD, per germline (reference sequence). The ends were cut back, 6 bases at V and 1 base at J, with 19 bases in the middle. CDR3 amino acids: CASRSRNADQSNQPQHF. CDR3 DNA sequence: TGCGCCAGCAGATCCAGGAATGCCGATCAGAGCAATCAGCCCCAGCATTTT.

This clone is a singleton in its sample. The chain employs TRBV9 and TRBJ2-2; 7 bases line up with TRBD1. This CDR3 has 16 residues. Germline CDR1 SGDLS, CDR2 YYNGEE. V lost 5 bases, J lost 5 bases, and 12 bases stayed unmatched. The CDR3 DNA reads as TGTGCCAGCAGTGCTCGAGGACAGGTCCCGACCGGGGAGCTGTTTTTT. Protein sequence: CASSARGQVPTGELFF.

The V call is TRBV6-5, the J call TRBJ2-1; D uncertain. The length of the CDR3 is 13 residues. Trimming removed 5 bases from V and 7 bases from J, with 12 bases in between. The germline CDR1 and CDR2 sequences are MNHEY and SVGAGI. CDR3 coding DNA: TGTGCCAGCAGTGAAGCTCTTTTGAATGAGCAGTTCTTC. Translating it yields CASSEALLNEQFF.

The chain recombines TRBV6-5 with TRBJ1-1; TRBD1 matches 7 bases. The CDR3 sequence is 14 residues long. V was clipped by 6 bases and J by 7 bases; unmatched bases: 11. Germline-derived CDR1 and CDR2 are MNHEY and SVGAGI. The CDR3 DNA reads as TGTGCCAGCAGAACCTACAGGGGCCAAGATGAAGCTTTCTTT. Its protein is CASRTYRGQDEAFF.

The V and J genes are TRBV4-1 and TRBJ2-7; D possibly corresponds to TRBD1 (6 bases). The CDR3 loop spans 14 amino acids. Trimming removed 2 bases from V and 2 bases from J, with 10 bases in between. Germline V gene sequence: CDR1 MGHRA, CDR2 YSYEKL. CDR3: CASSQPTGTYEQYF. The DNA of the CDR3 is TGCGCCAGCAGCCAACCGACAGGAACCTACGAGCAGTACTTC.

The CDR3 spells CASSGGLAGGETQYF. CDR3 nucleotides: TGTGCCAGCAGCGGGGGACTAGCGGGTGGAGAGACCCAGTACTTC. V gene TRBV9 combines with J gene TRBJ2-5, with 12 bases fitting TRBD2. The CDR3 runs to 15 residues. Germline values: CDR1 SGDLS, CDR2 YYNGEE. The J segment lost 4 bases and the V segment lost 3 bases, leaving 4 bases of the junction unmatched.

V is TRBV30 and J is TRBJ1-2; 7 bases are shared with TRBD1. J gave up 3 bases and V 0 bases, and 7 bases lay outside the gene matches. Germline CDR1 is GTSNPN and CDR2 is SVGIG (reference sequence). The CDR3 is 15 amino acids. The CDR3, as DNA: TGTGCCTGGAGTGTACGGCCAGGGGGAGACTATGGCTACACCTTC. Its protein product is CAWSVRPGGDYGYTF. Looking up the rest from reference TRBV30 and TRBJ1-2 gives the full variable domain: SQTIHQWPATLVQPVGSPLSLECTVEGTSNPNLYWYRQAAGRGLQLLFYSVGIGQISSEVPQNLSASRPQDRQFILSSKKLLLSDSGFYLCAWSVRPGGDYGYTFGSGTRLTVV.

The CDR3 here is CASTVGTGGRNTIYF. CDR3 in DNA: TGTGCCAGTACCGTCGGGACAGGGGGACGGAACACCATATATTTT. The chain has TRBV19 and TRBJ1-3; TRBD1 agrees at 11 bases. Per the germline V gene, CDR1 is LNHDA and CDR2 is SQIVND (reference sequence). The CDR3 runs to 15 residues. V shed 7 bases, J shed 7 bases, and the junction held 9 bases outside the gene matches.

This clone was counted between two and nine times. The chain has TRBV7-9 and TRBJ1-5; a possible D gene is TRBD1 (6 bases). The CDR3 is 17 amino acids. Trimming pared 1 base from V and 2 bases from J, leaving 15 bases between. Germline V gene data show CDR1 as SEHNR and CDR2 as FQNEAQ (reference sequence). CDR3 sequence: CASSLGAGGRGNQPQHF. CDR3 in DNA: TGTGCCAGCAGCTTAGGGGCGGGGGGCCGGGGCAATCAGCCCCAGCATTTT. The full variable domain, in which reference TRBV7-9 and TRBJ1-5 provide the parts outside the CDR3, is DTGVSQNPRHKITKRGQNVTFRCDPISEHNRLYWYRQTLGQGPEFLTYFQNEAQLEKSRLLSDRFSAERPKGSFSTLEIQRTEQGDSAMYLCASSLGAGGRGNQPQHFGDGTRLSIL.

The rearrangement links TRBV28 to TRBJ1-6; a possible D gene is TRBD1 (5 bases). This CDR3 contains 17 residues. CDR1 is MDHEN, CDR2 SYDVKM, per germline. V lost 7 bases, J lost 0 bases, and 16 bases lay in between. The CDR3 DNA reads TGTGCCAGCATGGGGGGGTTGCTCAGCTCCTATAATTCACCCCTCCACTTT. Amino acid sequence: CASMGGLLSSYNSPLHF. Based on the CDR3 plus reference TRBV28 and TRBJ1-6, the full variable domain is DVKVTQSSRYLVKRTGEKVFLECVQDMDHENMFWYRQDPGLGLRLIYFSYDVKMKEKGDIPEGYSVSREKKERFSLILESASTNQTSMYLCASMGGLLSSYNSPLHFGNGTRLTVT.

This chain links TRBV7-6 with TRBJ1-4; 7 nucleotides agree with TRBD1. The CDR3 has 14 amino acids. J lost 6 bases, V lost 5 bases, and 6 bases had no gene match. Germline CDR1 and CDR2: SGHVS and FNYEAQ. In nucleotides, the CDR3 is TGTGCCAGCAGCCAAAGGGGGCTTGATGAAAAACTGTTTTTT. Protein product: CASSQRGLDEKLFF.

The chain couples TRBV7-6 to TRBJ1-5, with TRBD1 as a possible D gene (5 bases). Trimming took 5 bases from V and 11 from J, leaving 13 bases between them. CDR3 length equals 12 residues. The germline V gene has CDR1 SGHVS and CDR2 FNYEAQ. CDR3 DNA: TGTGCCAGCAGCGGCAGTGGGGGGACCCAGCATTTT. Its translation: CASSGSGGTQHF. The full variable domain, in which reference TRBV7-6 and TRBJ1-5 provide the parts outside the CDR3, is GAGVSQSPRYKVTKRGQDVALRCDPISGHVSLYWYRQALGQGPEFLTYFNYEAQQDKSGLPNDRFSAERPEGSISTLTIQRTEQRDSAMYRCASSGSGGTQHFGDGTRLSIL.

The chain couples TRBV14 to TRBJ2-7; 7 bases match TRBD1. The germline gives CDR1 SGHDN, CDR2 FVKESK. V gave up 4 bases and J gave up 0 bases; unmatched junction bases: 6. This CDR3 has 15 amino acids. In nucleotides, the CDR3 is TGTGCCAGCAGCCGACCGGGACAGCCCTCCTACGAGCAGTACTTC. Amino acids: CASSRPGQPSYEQYF.

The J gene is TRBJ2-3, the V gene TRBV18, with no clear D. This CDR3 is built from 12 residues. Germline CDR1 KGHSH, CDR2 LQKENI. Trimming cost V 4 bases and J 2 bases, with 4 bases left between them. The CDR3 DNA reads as TGTGCCAGCTCACTCTTCACAGATACGCAGTATTTT. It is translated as CASSLFTDTQYF.

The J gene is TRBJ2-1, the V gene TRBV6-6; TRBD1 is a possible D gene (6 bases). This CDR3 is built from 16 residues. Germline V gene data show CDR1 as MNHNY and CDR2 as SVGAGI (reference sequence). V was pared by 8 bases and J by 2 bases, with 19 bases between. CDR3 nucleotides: TGTGCCAGCGTTACAGGGTTAAAAACTCCCTACAATGAGCAGTTCTTC. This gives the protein CASVTGLKTPYNEQFF.

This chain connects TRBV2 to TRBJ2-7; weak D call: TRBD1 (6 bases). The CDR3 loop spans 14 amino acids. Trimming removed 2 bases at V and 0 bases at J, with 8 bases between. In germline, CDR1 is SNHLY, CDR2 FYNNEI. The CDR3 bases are TGTGCCAGCAGTGAACGGACAGTCTCCTACGAGCAGTACTTC. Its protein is CASSERTVSYEQYF.

The DNA for the CDR3 is TGTGCCACCAGCAAGAGGGGGCTCGAGCAGTACTTC. This codes for CATSKRGLEQYF. This chain links TRBV15 with TRBJ2-7; 7 bases agree with TRBD1. From germline, CDR1 is LNHNV and CDR2 YYDKDF (reference sequence). Losses at the gene ends were 4 bases for V and 6 bases for J; bases not matched to a gene: 3. This CDR3 is built from 12 residues.

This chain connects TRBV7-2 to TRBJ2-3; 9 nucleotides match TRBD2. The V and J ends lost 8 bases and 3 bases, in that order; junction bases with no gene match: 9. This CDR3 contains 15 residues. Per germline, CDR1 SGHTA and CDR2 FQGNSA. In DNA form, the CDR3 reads TGTGCCAGCGCTGGGACTAGCTTCATGACAGATACGCAGTATTTT. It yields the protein CASAGTSFMTDTQYF.

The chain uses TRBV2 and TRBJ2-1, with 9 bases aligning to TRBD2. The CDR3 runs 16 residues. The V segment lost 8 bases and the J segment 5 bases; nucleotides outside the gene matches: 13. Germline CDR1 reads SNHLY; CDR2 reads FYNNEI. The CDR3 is CASSSSSGILNNEQFF. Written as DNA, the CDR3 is TGTGCCAGCTCTTCGTCTAGCGGGATTCTCAACAATGAGCAGTTCTTC.

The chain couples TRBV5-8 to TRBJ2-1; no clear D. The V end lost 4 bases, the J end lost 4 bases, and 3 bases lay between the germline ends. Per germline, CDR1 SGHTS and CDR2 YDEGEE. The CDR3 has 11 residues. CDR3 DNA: TGTGCCAGCAGCCGTTACAATGAGCAGTTCTTC. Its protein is CASSRYNEQFF. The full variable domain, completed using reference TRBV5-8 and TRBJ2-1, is EAGVTQSPTHLIKTRGQQATLRCSPISGHTSVYWYQQALGLGLQFLLWYDEGEERNRGNFPPRFSGRQFPNYSSELNVNALELEDSALYLCASSRYNEQFFGPGTRLTVL.

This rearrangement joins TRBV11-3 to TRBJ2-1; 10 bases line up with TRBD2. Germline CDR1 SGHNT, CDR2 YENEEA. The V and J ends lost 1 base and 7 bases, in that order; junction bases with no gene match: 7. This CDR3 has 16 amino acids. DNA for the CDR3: TGTGCCAGCAGCTTAGTGTCTAGCGGGGGCCCAAATGAGCAGTTCTTC. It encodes CASSLVSSGGPNEQFF.

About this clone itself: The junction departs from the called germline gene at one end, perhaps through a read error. The CDR3: CSVQDRPDTQYF. Here the CDR3 DNA reads TGCAGCGTTCAAGACAGGCCAGATACGCAGTATTTT. V usage is TRBV29-1 and J usage is TRBJ2-3; possibly TRBD1 for D (6 bases). Per the germline V gene, CDR1 is SQVTM and CDR2 is ANQGSEA. The CDR3 length is 12 residues.

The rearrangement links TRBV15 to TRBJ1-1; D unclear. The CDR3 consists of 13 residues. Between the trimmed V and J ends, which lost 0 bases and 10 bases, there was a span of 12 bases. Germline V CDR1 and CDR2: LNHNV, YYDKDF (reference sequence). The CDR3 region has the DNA TGTGCCACCAGCAGAGAAGAGGCCCCGGCAGCTTTCTTT. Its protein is CATSREEAPAAFF.

CDR3 protein: CASSSTGRGPYEQYF. CDR3 nucleotides: TGCGCCAGCAGCTCAACCGGCAGGGGTCCCTACGAGCAGTACTTC. V is TRBV5-1 and J is TRBJ2-7; a possible D gene is TRBD1 (6 bases). The germline gives CDR1 SGHRS, CDR2 YFSETQ. V was clipped by 3 bases and J by 2 bases, with 15 bases between them. The CDR3 contains 15 residues.

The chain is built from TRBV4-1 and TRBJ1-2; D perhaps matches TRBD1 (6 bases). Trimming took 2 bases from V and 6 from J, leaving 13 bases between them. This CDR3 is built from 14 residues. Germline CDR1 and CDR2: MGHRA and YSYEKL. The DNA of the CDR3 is TGCGCCAGCAGCCAACCGGAACAGGGTCATGGCTACACCTTC. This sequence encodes CASSQPEQGHGYTF.

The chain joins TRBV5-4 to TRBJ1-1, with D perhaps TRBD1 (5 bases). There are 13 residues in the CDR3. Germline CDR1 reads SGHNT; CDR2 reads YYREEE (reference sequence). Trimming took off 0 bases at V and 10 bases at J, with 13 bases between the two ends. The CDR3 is CASSLGWGDGAFF. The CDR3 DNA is TGTGCCAGCAGCTTGGGTTGGGGGGATGGAGCTTTCTTT.

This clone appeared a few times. In nucleotides, the CDR3 is TGTGCCAGCAGTGCCCTGACAGCCATGAACACTGAAGCTTTCTTT. Amino acid sequence: CASSALTAMNTEAFF. This sequence joins TRBV27 and TRBJ1-1, with D possibly matching TRBD1 (5 bases). V was clipped by 5 bases and J by 0 bases, with 13 bases between them. This CDR3 comprises 15 residues. Looked up from germline, CDR1 is MNHEY and CDR2 is SMNVEV (reference sequence).

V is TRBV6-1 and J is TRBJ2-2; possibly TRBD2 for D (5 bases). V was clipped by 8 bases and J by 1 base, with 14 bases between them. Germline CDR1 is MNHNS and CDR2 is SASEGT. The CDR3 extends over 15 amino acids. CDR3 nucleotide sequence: TGTGCCAGCGGACTGAATTGGGGGAACACCGGGGAGCTGTTTTTT. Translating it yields CASGLNWGNTGELFF.

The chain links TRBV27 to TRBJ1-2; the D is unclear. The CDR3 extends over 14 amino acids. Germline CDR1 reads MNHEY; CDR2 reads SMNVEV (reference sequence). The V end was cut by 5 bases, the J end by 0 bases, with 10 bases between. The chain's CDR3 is CASSTTGTNYGYTF. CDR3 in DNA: TGTGCCAGCAGTACCACGGGTACTAACTATGGCTACACCTTC.